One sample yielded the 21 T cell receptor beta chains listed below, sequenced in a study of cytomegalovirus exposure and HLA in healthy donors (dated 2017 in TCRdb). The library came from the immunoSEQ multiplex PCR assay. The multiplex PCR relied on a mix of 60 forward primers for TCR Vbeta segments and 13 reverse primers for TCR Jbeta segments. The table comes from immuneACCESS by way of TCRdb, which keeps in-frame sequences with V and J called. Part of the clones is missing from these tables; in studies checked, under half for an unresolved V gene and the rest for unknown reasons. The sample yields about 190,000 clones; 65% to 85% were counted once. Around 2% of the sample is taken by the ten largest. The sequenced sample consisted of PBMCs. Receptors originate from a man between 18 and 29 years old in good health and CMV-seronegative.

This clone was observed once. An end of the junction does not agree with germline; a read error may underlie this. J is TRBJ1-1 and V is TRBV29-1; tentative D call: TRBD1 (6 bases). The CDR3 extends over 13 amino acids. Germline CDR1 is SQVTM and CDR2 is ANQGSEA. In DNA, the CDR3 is TGCAGCGTGTCCGGACAGCACCACACTGGAGCTTTCTTT. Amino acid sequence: CSVSGQHHTGAFF. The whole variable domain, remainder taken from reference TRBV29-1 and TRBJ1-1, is SAVISQKPSRDICQRGTSLTIQCQVDSQVTMMFWYRQQPGQSLTLIATANQGSEATYESGFVIDKFPISRPNLTFSTLTVSNMSPEDSSIYLCSVSGQHHTGAFFGQGTRLTVV.

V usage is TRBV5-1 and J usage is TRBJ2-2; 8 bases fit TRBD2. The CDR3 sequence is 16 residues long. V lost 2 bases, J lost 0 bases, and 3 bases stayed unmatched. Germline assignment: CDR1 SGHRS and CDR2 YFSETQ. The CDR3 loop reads CASSLGLAANTGELFF. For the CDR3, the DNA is TGCGCCAGCAGCTTAGGACTAGCAGCGAACACCGGGGAGCTGTTTTTT.

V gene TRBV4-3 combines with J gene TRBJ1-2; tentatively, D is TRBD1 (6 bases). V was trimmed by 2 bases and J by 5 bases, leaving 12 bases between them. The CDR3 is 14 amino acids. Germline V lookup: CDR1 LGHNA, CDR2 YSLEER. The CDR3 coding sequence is TGCGCCAGCAGCCAAACGACAGGCCTTTATGGCTACACCTTC. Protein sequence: CASSQTTGLYGYTF.

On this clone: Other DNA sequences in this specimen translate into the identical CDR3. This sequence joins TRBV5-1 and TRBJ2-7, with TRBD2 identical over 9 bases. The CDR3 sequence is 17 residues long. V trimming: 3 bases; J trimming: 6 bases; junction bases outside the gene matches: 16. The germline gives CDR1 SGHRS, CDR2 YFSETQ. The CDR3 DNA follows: TGCGCCAGCAGCTCCAAGCCGTCAGCGGGGGGCCCCGGCGAGCAGTACTTC. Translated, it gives CASSSKPSAGGPGEQYF.

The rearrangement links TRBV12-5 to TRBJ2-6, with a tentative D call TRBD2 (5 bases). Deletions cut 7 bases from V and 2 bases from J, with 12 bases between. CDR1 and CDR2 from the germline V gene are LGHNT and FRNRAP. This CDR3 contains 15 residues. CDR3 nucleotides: TGTGCTAGTGACAAGGAGAGGGCTGGGGCCAACGTCCTGACTTTC. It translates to CASDKERAGANVLTF. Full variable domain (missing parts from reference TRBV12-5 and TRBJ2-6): DARVTQTPRHKVTEMGQEVTMRCQPILGHNTVFWYRQTMMQGLELLAYFRNRAPLDDSGMPKDRFSAEMPDATLATLKIQPSEPRDSAVYFCASDKERAGANVLTFGAGSRLTVL.

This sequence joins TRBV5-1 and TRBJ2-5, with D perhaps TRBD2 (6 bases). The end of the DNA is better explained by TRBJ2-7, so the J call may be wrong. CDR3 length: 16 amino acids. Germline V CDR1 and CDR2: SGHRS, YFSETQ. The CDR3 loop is CASSFLYSGSSYEQYF. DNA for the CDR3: TGCGCCAGCAGCTTCCTATATAGCGGTAGCTCCTACGAGCAGTACTTC.

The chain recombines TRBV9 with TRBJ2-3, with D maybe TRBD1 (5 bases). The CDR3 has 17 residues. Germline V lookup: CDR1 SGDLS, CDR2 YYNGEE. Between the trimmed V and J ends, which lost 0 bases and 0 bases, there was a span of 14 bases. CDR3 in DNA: TGTGCCAGCAGCGTAGCTATTTCAGGGTATAGCACAGATACGCAGTATTTT. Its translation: CASSVAISGYSTDTQYF.

Here the CDR3 DNA reads TGTGCCAGCAGTTTAAACGGGGGGGCCGGTTACGAGCAGTACTTC. This codes for CASSLNGGAGYEQYF. The rearrangement links TRBV27 to TRBJ2-7; TRBD2 matches 8 bases. This CDR3 comprises 15 residues. Germline V gene sequence: CDR1 MNHEY, CDR2 SMNVEV (reference sequence). V gave up 2 bases and J gave up 4 bases; unmatched junction bases: 7.

DNA for the CDR3: TGTGCCAGCAGCTTTCGCGGGAGGGCCGGGGAGACCCAGTACTTC. It codes for CASSFRGRAGETQYF. The V and J genes are TRBV11-2 and TRBJ2-5; 9 bases are a match to TRBD2. This CDR3 is built from 15 residues. The trim removed 3 bases at V and 5 bases at J, leaving 7 bases unmatched. Germline V lookup: CDR1 SGHAT, CDR2 FQNNGV.

The CDR3 spells CASSSHRGLETQYF. CDR3 nucleotide sequence: TGTGCCAGCAGCTCTCACAGGGGGCTGGAGACCCAGTACTTC. This chain uses TRBV28 with TRBJ2-5, with TRBD1 identical over 9 bases. The CDR3 extends over 14 amino acids. The junction had 7 bases not matched to a gene; V was cut back by 6 bases and J by 5 bases. From germline, CDR1 is MDHEN and CDR2 SYDVKM.

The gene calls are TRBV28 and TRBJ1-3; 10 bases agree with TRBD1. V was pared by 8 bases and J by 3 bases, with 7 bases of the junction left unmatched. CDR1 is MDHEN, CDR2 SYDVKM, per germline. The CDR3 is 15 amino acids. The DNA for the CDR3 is TGTGCCAGCTACCCGGGGACAGGGGTTGGAAACACCATATATTTT. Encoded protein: CASYPGTGVGNTIYF.

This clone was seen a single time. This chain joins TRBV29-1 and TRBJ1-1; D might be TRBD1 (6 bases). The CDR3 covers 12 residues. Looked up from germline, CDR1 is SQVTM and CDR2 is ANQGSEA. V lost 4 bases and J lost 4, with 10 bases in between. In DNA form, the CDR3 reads TGCAGCGTTGTAAGGGGGGGCACTGAAGCTTTCTTT. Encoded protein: CSVVRGGTEAFF.

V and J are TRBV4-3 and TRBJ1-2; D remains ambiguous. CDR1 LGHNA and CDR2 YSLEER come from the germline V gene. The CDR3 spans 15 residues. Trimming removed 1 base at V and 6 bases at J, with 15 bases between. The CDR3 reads CASSQASGTTNGYTF. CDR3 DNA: TGCGCCAGCAGCCAAGCGTCAGGAACCACAAATGGCTACACCTTC.

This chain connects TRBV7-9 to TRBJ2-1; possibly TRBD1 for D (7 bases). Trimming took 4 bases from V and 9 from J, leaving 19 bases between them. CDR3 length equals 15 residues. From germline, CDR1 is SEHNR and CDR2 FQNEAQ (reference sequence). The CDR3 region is CASSSAGQGVSEQFF. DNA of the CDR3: TGTGCCAGCAGCTCGGCGGGGCAGGGGGTCAGTGAGCAGTTCTTC.

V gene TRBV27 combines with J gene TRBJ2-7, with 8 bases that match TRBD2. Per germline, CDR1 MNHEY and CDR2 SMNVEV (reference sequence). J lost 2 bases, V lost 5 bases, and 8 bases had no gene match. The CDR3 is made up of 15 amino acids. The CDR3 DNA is TGTGCCAGCAGTCCCGTAGCGGGACCAACCTACGAGCAGTACTTC. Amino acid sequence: CASSPVAGPTYEQYF.

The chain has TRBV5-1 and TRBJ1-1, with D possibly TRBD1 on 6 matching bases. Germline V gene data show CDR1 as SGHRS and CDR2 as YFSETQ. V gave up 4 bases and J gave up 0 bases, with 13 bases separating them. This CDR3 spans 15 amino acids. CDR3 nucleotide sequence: TGCGCCAGCAGCCCAGGGGCGACGGTGAACACTGAAGCTTTCTTT. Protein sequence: CASSPGATVNTEAFF.

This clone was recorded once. For the CDR3, the DNA is TGCGCCAGCAGCCAATCCGGGACAGGGGGCGCGTACGAGCAGTACTTC. It codes for CASSQSGTGGAYEQYF. This chain links TRBV4-3 with TRBJ2-5; 12 positions match TRBD1. The J call may be in error: the DNA end matches TRBJ2-7 better. Germline V gene sequence: CDR1 LGHNA, CDR2 YSLEER. The length of the CDR3 is 16 residues.

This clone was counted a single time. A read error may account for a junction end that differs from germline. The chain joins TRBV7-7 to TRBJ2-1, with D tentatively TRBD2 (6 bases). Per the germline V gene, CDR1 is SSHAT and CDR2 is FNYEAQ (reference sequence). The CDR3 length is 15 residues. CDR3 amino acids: CASSLAVRGYNEQFF. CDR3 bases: TGTGCTAGCAGCTTAGCGGTCCGAGGCTACAATGAGCAGTTCTTC.

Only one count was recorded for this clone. For the CDR3, the DNA is TGTGCCAGCAGTTTGCCTAGAAGCGGGGGTGATACGCAGTATTTT. This codes for CASSLPRSGGDTQYF. The chain is built from TRBV7-9 and TRBJ2-3, with 8 bases aligning to TRBD2. J gave up 6 bases and V 6 bases, and 11 bases lay outside the gene matches. This CDR3 is 15 amino acids long. In germline, CDR1 is SEHNR, CDR2 FQNEAQ (reference sequence).

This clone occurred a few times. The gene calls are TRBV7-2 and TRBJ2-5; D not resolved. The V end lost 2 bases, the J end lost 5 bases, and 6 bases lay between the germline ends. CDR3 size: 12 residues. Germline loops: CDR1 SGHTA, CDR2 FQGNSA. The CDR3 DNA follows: TGTGCCAGCAGCTTAACGCGGGAGACCCAGTACTTC. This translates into CASSLTRETQYF.

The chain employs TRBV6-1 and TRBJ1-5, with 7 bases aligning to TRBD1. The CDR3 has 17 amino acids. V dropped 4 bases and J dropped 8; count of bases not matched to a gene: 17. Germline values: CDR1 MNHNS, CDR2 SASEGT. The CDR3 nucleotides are TGTGCCAGCAGTGGCAGGTGGGGTACAGGGGAAGGTGAGCCCCAGCATTTT. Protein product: CASSGRWGTGEGEPQHF.